This is a list of T cell receptor beta chains from one sample in a study of tumour-infiltrating T cells in Burkitt lymphoma. This table comes from immunoSEQ multiplex PCR, and its TCRdb copy is limited to in-frame clones, with some not included. The profile shows some 5,000 clones, about 17% of them singletons. Sample: tumor tissue. The source of these receptors is a human donor with diffuse large B-cell lymphoma. CDR3s include the opening cysteine and the closing phenylalanine or tryptophan. The D gene is left open where the match is weak. Clone size, where shown, is once, few, many, or a class for clones that have expanded.

>few|TRBV7-8|TRBJ2-1|TRBD2
TGTGCCAGCAGCTTAAGCGGGGACTGGTACAATGAGCAGTTCTTC
CASSLSGDWYNEQFF
>NA|TRBV4-1|TRBJ1-5|NA
TGCGCCAGCAGCCGAGGTTACAGCGATCAGCCCCAGCATTTT
CASSRGYSDQPQHF
>NA|TRBV6-5|TRBJ2-2|NA
TGTGCCAGCAGTGGGGGGCTCGGGGAGCTGTTTTTT
CASSGGLGELFF
>few|TRBV30|TRBJ2-1|NA
TGTGCCTGGAGTAGGGGCAGTTCCTACAATGAGCAGTTCTTC
CAWSRGSSYNEQFF
>NA|TRBV19|TRBJ2-2|NA
TGTGCCAGTAGTATAGCCCCGAGGGGAACGGAGCTGTTTTTT
CASSIAPRGTELFF
>NA|TRBV28|TRBJ1-5|NA
TGTGCCAGCAGTCTAATTGACAGTAGCAATCAGCCCCAGCATTTT
CASSLIDSSNQPQHF
>NA|TRBV27|TRBJ1-4|NA
TGTGCCAGCAGTCTCTTCTACTCCAGGGCGGGTGAAAAACTGTTTTTT
CASSLFYSRAGEKLFF
>NA|TRBV7-2|TRBJ2-7|TRBD2
TGTGCCAGCAGCTCCGCCGGGACTAGCGGGAGCTACGAGCAGTACTTC
CASSSAGTSGSYEQYF
>NA|TRBV11-3|TRBJ2-3|NA
TGTGCCAGCAGCGCACGAGCGGGAGATACGCAGTATTTT
CASSARAGDTQYF
>NA|TRBV2|TRBJ1-5|TRBD1
TGTGCCAGCAGTGGAGACAGGGGCCAGGGTAGCAATCAGCCCCAGCATTTT
CASSGDRGQGSNQPQHF
>few|TRBV5-3|TRBJ2-7|NA
TGTGCCAGAAGCTTGTCTCGCTCATACGAGCAGTACTTC
CARSLSRSYEQYF
>NA|TRBV5-1|TRBJ2-3|TRBD2
TGCGCCAGCAGCTTGAAGCGGGAGGTGGGAGATACGCAGTATTTT
CASSLKREVGDTQYF
>NA|TRBV5-1|TRBJ2-5|NA
TGCGCCAGCAGCTCGCAACATGGAGAGACCCAGTACTTC
CASSSQHGETQYF
>NA|TRBV11-3|TRBJ2-5|NA
TGTGCCAGCAGCTTAGGACGCGGGTACCAAGAGACCCAGTACTTC
CASSLGRGYQETQYF
>few|TRBV25-1|TRBJ2-3|NA
TGTGCCAGCAGTGTCTCGGGGGATACGCAGTATTTT
CASSVSGDTQYF